A single sample gave rise to the 15 T cell receptor beta chains below, sequenced in a study of control samples from healthy donors and cancer patients. TCRdb keeps only in-frame clones here, not all; method: immunoSEQ multiplex PCR. In the table there are 130,000 to 150,000 clones, over 85% of which are singletons. The sample was blood. Receptors were obtained from a man younger than 35 in good health.

The chain is built from TRBV25-1 and TRBJ1-2; 7 bases align to TRBD1. Germline CDR1 and CDR2: MGHDK and SYGVNS. This CDR3 has 14 amino acids. J gave up 7 bases and V 3 bases, and 8 bases lay outside the gene matches. The CDR3 here is CASSDLGGATGYTF. The CDR3 DNA follows: TGTGCCAGCAGTGACCTAGGGGGCGCGACTGGCTACACCTTC.

The chain couples TRBV19 to TRBJ1-2; D gene unclear. This CDR3 has 15 amino acids. V lost 0 bases, J lost 4 bases, and 12 bases lay in between. Germline CDR1 is LNHDA and CDR2 is SQIVND (reference sequence). The CDR3 bases are TGTGCCAGTAGTATAGAGGGGAGGTACACCTATGGCTACACCTTC. It translates to CASSIEGRYTYGYTF.

This clone came up once. The chain has TRBV3-1 (or the pseudogene TRBV3-2) and TRBJ1-5, with TRBD1 as a possible D gene (6 bases). The CDR3 runs 13 residues. V lost 4 bases and J 5 bases, leaving 9 bases between the germline ends. Per the germline V gene, CDR1 is LGHDT and CDR2 is YNNKEL (reference sequence). The CDR3 here is CASSREGDQPQHF. In DNA form, the CDR3 reads TGTGCCAGCAGCCGAGAGGGGGATCAGCCCCAGCATTTT.

This sequence joins TRBV3-1 (or the pseudogene TRBV3-2) and TRBJ2-7; the D gene is possibly TRBD1 (5 bases). CDR1 and CDR2 (germline): LGHDT, YNNKEL (reference sequence). This CDR3 has 13 amino acids. V shed 5 bases and J shed 2 bases, with 10 bases lying between them. This CDR3 reads CASSYRSPYEQYF. The CDR3 bases are TGTGCCAGCAGCTACAGGTCCCCCTACGAGCAGTACTTC.

V usage is TRBV14 and J usage is TRBJ2-3; 14 bases map to TRBD2. Germline V CDR1 and CDR2: SGHDN, FVKESK. With 4 bases clipped from V and 5 bases from J, the junction kept 5 bases outside the gene matches. The CDR3 consists of 16 residues. The CDR3 spells CASSRRLAGGQDTQYF. DNA of the CDR3: TGTGCCAGCAGCCGTCGACTAGCGGGGGGGCAAGATACGCAGTATTTT.

The CDR3 nucleotides are TGTGCCAGCAGTTTCAACAGACAGATTAACTATGGCTACACCTTC. It codes for CASSFNRQINYGYTF. This chain joins TRBV27 and TRBJ1-2; D might be TRBD1 (5 bases). The V end lost 3 bases, the J end lost 1 base, and 12 bases lay between the germline ends. This CDR3 is built from 15 residues. Germline-derived CDR1 and CDR2 are MNHEY and SMNVEV (reference sequence).

V is TRBV6-4 and J is TRBJ2-6; D is undetermined. Per the germline V gene, CDR1 is MRHNA and CDR2 is SNTAGT. This CDR3 spans 14 amino acids. With 3 bases removed from V and 1 base from J, the gap between germline ends came to 4 bases. The CDR3 spells CASSDTSGANVLTF. DNA of the CDR3: TGTGCCAGCAGTGATACTTCTGGGGCCAACGTCCTGACTTTC.

The J gene is TRBJ1-2, the V gene TRBV7-3, with 8 bases identical to TRBD1. V shed 0 bases and J 6 bases; nucleotides not matched to a gene: 3. Germline CDR1 is SGHTA and CDR2 is FQGTGA. This CDR3 contains 14 residues. CDR3 DNA sequence: TGTGCCAGCAGCTTAACGGCAGGGGGCGATGGCTACACCTTC. Translation: CASSLTAGGDGYTF.

The chain has TRBV7-8 and TRBJ1-2; 9 bases align to TRBD1. Germline V gene lookup returns CDR1 SGHVS and CDR2 FQNEAQ. After removal of 2 bases from V and 0 bases from J, the junction contained 4 bases not matched to a gene. The CDR3 extends over 16 amino acids. The CDR3 coding sequence is TGTGCCAGCAGCTTACCACGGGACAGGGCTAACTATGGCTACACCTTC. This codes for CASSLPRDRANYGYTF. The full variable domain, completed using reference TRBV7-8 and TRBJ1-2, is GAGVSQSPRYKVAKRGQDVALRCDPISGHVSLFWYQQALGQGPEFLTYFQNEAQLDKSGLPSDRFFAERPEGSVSTLKIQRTQQEDSAVYLCASSLPRDRANYGYTFGSGTRLTVV.

This clone has a handful of counts. The germline gene is not matched at one end of the junction; a read error may be the cause. The chain is built from TRBV5-1 and TRBJ2-7; 9 bases match TRBD1. Germline lookup yields CDR1 SGHRS and CDR2 YFSETQ. This CDR3 contains 20 residues. The CDR3 DNA follows: TGCGCCAGCCGCTTCCTCTCCGGGACAGGGTGGTATTGGGGCTCCTACGAGCAGTACTTC. As protein: CASRFLSGTGWYWGSYEQYF.

The rearrangement links TRBV5-6 to TRBJ2-7; 10 bases agree with TRBD1. J lost 6 bases, V lost 4 bases, and 7 bases had no gene match. The CDR3 is made up of 14 amino acids. Germline CDR1 reads SGHDT; CDR2 reads YYEEEE. Here the CDR3 reads CASSAGTGVGEQYF. The CDR3 DNA is TGTGCCAGCAGCGCGGGGACAGGGGTGGGCGAGCAGTACTTC.

With regard to this clone: Other nucleotide sequences from this sample produce the same CDR3. This rearrangement joins TRBV7-2 to TRBJ2-3; TRBD1 agrees at 10 bases. This CDR3 spans 14 amino acids. V trimming: 3 bases; J trimming: 4 bases; junction bases outside the gene matches: 1. The germline V gene has CDR1 SGHTA and CDR2 FQGNSA. The DNA of the CDR3 is TGTGCCAGCAGCTTGGACAGGGGGGCAGATACGCAGTATTTT. It encodes CASSLDRGADTQYF.

In DNA, the CDR3 is TGTGCCAGCAGCCTTTCTCTGGGGGGAAACACCATATATTTT. Protein: CASSLSLGGNTIYF. V usage is TRBV13 and J usage is TRBJ1-3; D is unclear. V was pared by 5 bases and J by 4 bases, with 12 bases between. The CDR3 consists of 14 residues. Germline V gene sequence: CDR1 PRHDT, CDR2 FYEKMQ (reference sequence).

The chain couples TRBV19 to TRBJ2-7; TRBD2 might be the D (5 bases). Germline V gives CDR1 LNHDA, CDR2 SQIVND (reference sequence). Trimming cost V 5 bases and J 4 bases, with 12 bases left between them. The CDR3 totals 13 residues. CDR3: CASSSSSPYEQYF. As DNA, the CDR3 is TGTGCCAGTAGTTCATCTAGCCCGTACGAGCAGTACTTC.

The chain couples TRBV2 to TRBJ1-6; D not certain. This CDR3 is 15 amino acids long. Germline CDR1 is SNHLY and CDR2 is FYNNEI. V was trimmed by 7 bases and J by 0 bases, leaving 10 bases between them. CDR3 DNA sequence: TGTGCCAGCACGGCCGAACGCTCCTATAATTCACCCCTCCACTTT. It encodes CASTAERSYNSPLHF.